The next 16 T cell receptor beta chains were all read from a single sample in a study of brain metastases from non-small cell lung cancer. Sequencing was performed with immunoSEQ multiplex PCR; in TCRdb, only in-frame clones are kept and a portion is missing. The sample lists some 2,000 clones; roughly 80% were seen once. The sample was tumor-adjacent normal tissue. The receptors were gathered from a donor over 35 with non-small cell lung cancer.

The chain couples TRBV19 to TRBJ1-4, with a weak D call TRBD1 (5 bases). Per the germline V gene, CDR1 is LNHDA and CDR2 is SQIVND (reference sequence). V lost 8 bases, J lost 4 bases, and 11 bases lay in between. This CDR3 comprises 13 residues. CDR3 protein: CASGDRLNEKLFF. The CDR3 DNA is TGTGCCAGTGGCGACAGACTTAATGAAAAACTGTTTTTT. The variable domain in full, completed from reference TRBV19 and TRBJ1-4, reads DGGITQSPKYLFRKEGQNVTLSCEQNLNHDAMYWYRQDPGQGLRLIYYSQIVNDFQKGDIAEGYSVSREKKESFPLTVTSAQKNPTAFYLCASGDRLNEKLFFGSGTQLSVL.

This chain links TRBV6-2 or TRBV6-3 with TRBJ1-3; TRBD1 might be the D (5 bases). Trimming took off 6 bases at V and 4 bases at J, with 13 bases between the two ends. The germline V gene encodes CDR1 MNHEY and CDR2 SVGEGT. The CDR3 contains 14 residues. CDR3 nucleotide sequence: TGTGCCAGCAGCCTATCGGACAAGGGAAACACCATATATTTT. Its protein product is CASSLSDKGNTIYF.

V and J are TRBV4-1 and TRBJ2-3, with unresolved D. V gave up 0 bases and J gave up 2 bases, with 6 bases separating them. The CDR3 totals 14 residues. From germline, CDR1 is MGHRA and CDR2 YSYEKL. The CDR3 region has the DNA TGCGCCAGCAGCCAAGACAGGTACACAGATACGCAGTATTTT. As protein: CASSQDRYTDTQYF.

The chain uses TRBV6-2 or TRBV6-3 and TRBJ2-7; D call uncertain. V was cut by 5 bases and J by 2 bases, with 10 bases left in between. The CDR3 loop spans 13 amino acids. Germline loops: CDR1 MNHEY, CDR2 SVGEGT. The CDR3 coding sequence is TGTGCCAGCAGTCACCTAGAGACCTACGAGCAGTACTTC. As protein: CASSHLETYEQYF.

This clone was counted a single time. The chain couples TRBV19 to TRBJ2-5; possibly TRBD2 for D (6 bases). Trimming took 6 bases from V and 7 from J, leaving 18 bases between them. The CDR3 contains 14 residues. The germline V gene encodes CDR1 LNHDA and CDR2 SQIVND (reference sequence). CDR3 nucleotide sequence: TGTGCCAGTAGATCTCCGGGACTTAAACGGACCCAGTACTTC. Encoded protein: CASRSPGLKRTQYF.

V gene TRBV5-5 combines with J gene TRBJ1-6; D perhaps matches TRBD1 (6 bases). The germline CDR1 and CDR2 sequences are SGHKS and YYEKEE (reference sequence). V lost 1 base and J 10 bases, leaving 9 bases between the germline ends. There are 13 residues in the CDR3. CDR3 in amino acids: CASSLTGQSPLHF. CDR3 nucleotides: TGTGCCAGCAGCTTGACAGGGCAATCACCCCTCCACTTT.

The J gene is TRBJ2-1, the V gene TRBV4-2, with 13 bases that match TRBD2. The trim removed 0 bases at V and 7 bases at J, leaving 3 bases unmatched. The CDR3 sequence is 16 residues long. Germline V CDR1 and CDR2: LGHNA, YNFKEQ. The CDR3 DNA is TGTGCCAGCAGCCAAGATGGGACTAGCGGGGCGAATGAGCAGTTCTTC. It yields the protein CASSQDGTSGANEQFF.

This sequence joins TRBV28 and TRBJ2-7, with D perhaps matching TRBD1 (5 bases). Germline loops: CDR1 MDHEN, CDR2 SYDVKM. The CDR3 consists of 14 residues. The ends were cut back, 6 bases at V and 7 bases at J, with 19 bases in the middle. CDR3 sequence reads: CASSLGQGSKEQYF. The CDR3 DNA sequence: TGTGCCAGCAGCCTTGGGCAGGGAAGTAAAGAGCAGTACTTC.

CDR3 DNA sequence: TGTGCCAGCCGGGGGGGGCCGGAGAATGAGCAGTTCTTC. Its translation is CASRGGPENEQFF. The chain is built from TRBV7-9 and TRBJ2-1; 8 bases are a match to TRBD2. The CDR3 totals 13 residues. Trimming took 8 bases from V and 7 from J; bases not matched to a gene: 7. In germline, CDR1 is SEHNR, CDR2 FQNEAQ (reference sequence).

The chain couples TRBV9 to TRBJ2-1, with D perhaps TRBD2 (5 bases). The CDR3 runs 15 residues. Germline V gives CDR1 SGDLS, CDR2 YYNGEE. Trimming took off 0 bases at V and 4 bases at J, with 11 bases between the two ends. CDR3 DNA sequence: TGTGCCAGCAGCGTAGGTGATAGCGTTTACAATGAGCAGTTCTTC. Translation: CASSVGDSVYNEQFF. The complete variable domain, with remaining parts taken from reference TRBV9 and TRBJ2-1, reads DSGVTQTPKHLITATGQRVTLRCSPRSGDLSVYWYQQSLDQGLQFLIQYYNGEERAKGNILERFSAQQFPDLHSELNLSSLELGDSALYFCASSVGDSVYNEQFFGPGTRLTVL.

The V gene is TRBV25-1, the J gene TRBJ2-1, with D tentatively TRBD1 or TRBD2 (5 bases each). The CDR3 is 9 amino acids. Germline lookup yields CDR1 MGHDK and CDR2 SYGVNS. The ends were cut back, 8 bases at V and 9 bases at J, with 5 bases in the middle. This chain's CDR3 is CASGGEQFF. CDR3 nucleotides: TGTGCCAGCGGGGGTGAGCAGTTCTTC.

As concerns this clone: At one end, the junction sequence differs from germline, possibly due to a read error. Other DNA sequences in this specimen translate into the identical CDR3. This chain's CDR3 is CASFLASGTGGYNEQFF. The CDR3, as DNA: TGCGCCAGCTTCCTAGCCTCCGGGACAGGGGGCTACAATGAGCAATTCTTC. The J gene is TRBJ2-1, the V gene TRBV5-1; 12 positions match TRBD1. Germline CDR1 reads SGHRS; CDR2 reads YFSETQ. The CDR3 loop spans 17 amino acids.

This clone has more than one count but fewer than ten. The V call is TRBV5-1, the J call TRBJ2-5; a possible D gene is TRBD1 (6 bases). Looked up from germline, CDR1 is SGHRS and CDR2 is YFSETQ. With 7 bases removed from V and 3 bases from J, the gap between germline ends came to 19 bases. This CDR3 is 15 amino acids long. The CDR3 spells CASRKDSRNEETQYF. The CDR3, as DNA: TGCGCCAGCCGGAAGGACAGCCGGAATGAAGAGACCCAGTACTTC.

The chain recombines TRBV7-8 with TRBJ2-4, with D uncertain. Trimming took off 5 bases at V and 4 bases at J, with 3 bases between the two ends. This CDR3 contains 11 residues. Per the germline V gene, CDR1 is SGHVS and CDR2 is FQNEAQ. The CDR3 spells CASSLKNIQYF. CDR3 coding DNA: TGTGCCAGCAGCCTGAAAAACATTCAGTACTTC.

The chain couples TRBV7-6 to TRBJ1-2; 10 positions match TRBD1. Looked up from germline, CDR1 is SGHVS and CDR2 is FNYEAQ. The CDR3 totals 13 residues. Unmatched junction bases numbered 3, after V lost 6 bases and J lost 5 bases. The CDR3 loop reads CASSLGQGYGYTF. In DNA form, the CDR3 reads TGTGCCAGCAGTTTGGGACAGGGGTATGGCTACACCTTC.

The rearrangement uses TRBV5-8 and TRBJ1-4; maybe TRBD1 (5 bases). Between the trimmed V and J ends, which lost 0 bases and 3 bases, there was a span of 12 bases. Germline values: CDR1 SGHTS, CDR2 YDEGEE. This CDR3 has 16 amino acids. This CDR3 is CASSLDKGLSNEKLFF. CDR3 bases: TGTGCCAGCAGCTTGGACAAGGGGCTTTCTAATGAAAAACTGTTTTTT. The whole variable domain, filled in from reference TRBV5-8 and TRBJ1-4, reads EAGVTQSPTHLIKTRGQQATLRCSPISGHTSVYWYQQALGLGLQFLLWYDEGEERNRGNFPPRFSGRQFPNYSSELNVNALELEDSALYLCASSLDKGLSNEKLFFGSGTQLSVL.